What follows are 10 T cell receptor beta chains derived from one specimen sequenced in a study of blood T cell repertoires in COVID-19 (dated by TCRdb to 2018 to 2020). The method was the immunoSEQ multiplex PCR assay. TCRdb mirrors the immuneACCESS table, restricted to in-frame sequences. Some clones are absent from its copies; in checked studies, under half trace to an unresolved V gene, and the reason for the others is unknown. Recorded for this sample are more than 150,000 clones; approximately 81% of them occurred a single time. Roughly an eighth of the sample lies in the top ten. The sample consisted of peripheral blood. All receptors derive from a young man with active or convalescent COVID-19.

This clone was seen ten or more times. This rearrangement joins TRBV6-6 to TRBJ1-1; D is unresolved. Trimming took 0 bases from V and 0 from J, leaving 11 bases between them. The CDR3 runs 16 residues. Germline V gene data show CDR1 as MNHNY and CDR2 as SVGAGI (reference sequence). The CDR3 reads CASSYSTLAVNTEAFF. The CDR3, as DNA: TGTGCCAGCAGTTACTCAACGCTGGCAGTGAACACTGAAGCTTTCTTT.

Points on this clone: Mismatch with germline at one junction end may stem from a read error. The V gene is TRBV2, the J gene TRBJ2-3, with 10 bases fitting TRBD1. CDR1 and CDR2 (germline): SNHLY, FYNNEI. The CDR3 has 14 amino acids. The CDR3 sequence: CASSSTGGTDTQYF. The CDR3 nucleotides are TGTGCCAGCAGTTCGACAGGGGGCACGGATACGCAGTATTTT.

V usage is TRBV5-1 and J usage is TRBJ2-2, with 13 bases aligning to TRBD2. The V gene end was trimmed by 2 bases and the J gene end by 4 bases; junction bases not matched to a gene: 2. In germline, CDR1 is SGHRS, CDR2 YFSETQ. The CDR3 has 16 residues. The CDR3 bases are TGCGCCAGCAGCTTTACTAGCGGGGGGGCCACCGGGGAGCTGTTTTTT. It translates to CASSFTSGGATGELFF. Full variable domain (missing parts from reference TRBV5-1 and TRBJ2-2): KAGVTQTPRYLIKTRGQQVTLSCSPISGHRSVSWYQQTPGQGLQFLFEYFSETQRNKGNFPGRFSGRQFSNSRSEMNVSTLELGDSALYLCASSFTSGGATGELFFGEGSRLTVL.

The CDR3 nucleotides are TGTGCCAGCAGCTCTAGGACTAGCACAGATACGCAGTATTTT. This translates into CASSSRTSTDTQYF. The V gene is TRBV7-9, the J gene TRBJ2-3; possibly TRBD2 for D (5 bases). Per germline, CDR1 SEHNR and CDR2 FQNEAQ (reference sequence). V lost 4 bases to trimming and J lost 0 bases, with 8 bases between them. The CDR3 runs 14 residues.

This chain connects TRBV29-1 to TRBJ2-1, with 8 bases matching TRBD2. The junction had 14 bases not matched to a gene; V was cut back by 5 bases and J by 8 bases. This CDR3 has 15 residues. Germline V gene sequence: CDR1 SQVTM, CDR2 ANQGSEA. CDR3 coding DNA: TGCAGCGTTAAAAGGGTATTAGCGGGAAGGGATGAGCAGTTCTTC. It is translated as CSVKRVLAGRDEQFF.

The chain couples TRBV14 to TRBJ2-7; weak D call: TRBD1 (6 bases). Trimming stripped 6 bases from V and 0 bases from J, with 12 bases between. The length of the CDR3 is 14 residues. CDR1 and CDR2 (germline): SGHDN, FVKESK. The CDR3 bases are TGTGCCAGCAGAGCGACAGGAGCCTCCTACGAGCAGTACTTC. Translated, it gives CASRATGASYEQYF.

This clone appeared a few times. The chain joins TRBV11-3 to TRBJ2-1, with TRBD2 matching 10 bases. The CDR3 runs 14 residues. Germline assignment: CDR1 SGHNT and CDR2 YENEEA. V lost 4 bases, J lost 5 bases, and 2 bases stayed unmatched. CDR3 bases: TGTGCCAGCAGCTCCGGACTAGCGGACAATGAGCAGTTCTTC. This sequence encodes CASSSGLADNEQFF.

The genes are TRBV11-3 and TRBJ2-3; TRBD2 agrees at 13 bases. J gave up 6 bases and V 5 bases, and 8 bases lay outside the gene matches. CDR3 length: 16 residues. The V gene's germline CDR1 is SGHNT and CDR2 YENEEA. DNA of the CDR3: TGTGCCAGCAGCGCCGGACTAGCGGGAGCCGACGATACGCAGTATTTT. Amino acids: CASSAGLAGADDTQYF.

The chain uses TRBV5-1 and TRBJ1-3, with 8 bases fitting TRBD1. Germline V gives CDR1 SGHRS, CDR2 YFSETQ. The CDR3 spans 18 residues. V was clipped by 0 bases and J by 0 bases; unmatched bases: 8. CDR3 bases: TGCGCCAGCAGCTTGGCCCCCGGACAGGGCAGCTCTGGAAACACCATATATTTT. Residues: CASSLAPGQGSSGNTIYF.

V gene TRBV7-8 combines with J gene TRBJ1-2, with 7 bases lining up with TRBD1. After removal of 5 bases from V and 3 bases from J, the junction contained 0 bases not matched to a gene. The CDR3 totals 12 residues. Germline V CDR1 and CDR2: SGHVS, FQNEAQ. The CDR3 here is CASSGQDYGYTF. Written as DNA, the CDR3 is TGTGCCAGCAGCGGACAGGACTATGGCTACACCTTC.